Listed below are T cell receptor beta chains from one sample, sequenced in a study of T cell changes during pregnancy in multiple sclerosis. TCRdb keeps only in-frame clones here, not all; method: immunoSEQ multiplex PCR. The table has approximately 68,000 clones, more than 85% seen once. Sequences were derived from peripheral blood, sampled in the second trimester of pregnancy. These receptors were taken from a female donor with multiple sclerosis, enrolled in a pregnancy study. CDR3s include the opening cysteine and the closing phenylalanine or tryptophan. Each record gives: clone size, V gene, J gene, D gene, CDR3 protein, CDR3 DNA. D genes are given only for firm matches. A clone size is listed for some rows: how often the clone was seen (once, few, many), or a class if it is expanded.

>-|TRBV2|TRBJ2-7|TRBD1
CASRQGAEQYF
TGTGCCAGCAGACAGGGGGCCGAGCAGTACTTC
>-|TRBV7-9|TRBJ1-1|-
CASSPPPAGMNTEAFF
TGTGCCAGCAGCCCCCCTCCGGCAGGGATGAACACTGAAGCTTTCTTT
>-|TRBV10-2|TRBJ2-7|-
CASSELVRGIYEQYF
TGCGCCAGCAGTGAGCTGGTCAGGGGAATCTACGAGCAGTACTTC
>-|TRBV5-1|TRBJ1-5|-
CASSLGSQVNQPQHF
TGCGCCAGCAGCTTGGGCTCGCAGGTCAATCAGCCCCAGCATTTT
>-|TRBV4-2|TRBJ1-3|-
CASSQDPQQSSGNTIYF
TGTGCCAGCAGCCAAGATCCCCAACAGAGCTCTGGAAACACCATATATTTT
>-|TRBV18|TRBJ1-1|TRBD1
CASSLQGTGGTEAFF
TGTGCCAGCTCACTTCAGGGTACAGGGGGGACTGAAGCTTTCTTT
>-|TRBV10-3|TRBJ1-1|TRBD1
CAISAGGITEAFF
TGTGCCATCAGCGCAGGGGGCATCACTGAAGCTTTCTTT
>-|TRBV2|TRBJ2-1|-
CASSQGYNEQFF
TGTGCCAGTTCACAGGGATACAATGAGCAGTTCTTC
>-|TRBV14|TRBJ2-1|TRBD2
CASSQSRESNEQFF
TGTGCCAGCAGCCAATCGCGGGAGAGCAATGAGCAGTTCTTC
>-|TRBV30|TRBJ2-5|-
CAWSFGGETQYF
TGTGCCTGGAGTTTCGGCGGGGAGACCCAGTACTTC
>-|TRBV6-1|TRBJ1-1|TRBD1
CASSVAFRGKNTEAFF
TGTGCCAGCAGTGTGGCCTTCAGGGGGAAGAACACTGAAGCTTTCTTT
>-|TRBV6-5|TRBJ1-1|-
CASSYSAVLNTEAFF
TGTGCCAGCAGTTACTCGGCGGTATTGAACACTGAAGCTTTCTTT
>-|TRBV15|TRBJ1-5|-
CATSRDGIVLPQHF
TGTGCCACCAGCAGAGACGGGATCGTCCTGCCCCAGCATTTT
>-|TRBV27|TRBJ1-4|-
CASSLIATNEKLFF
TGTGCCAGCAGCTTGATAGCAACTAATGAAAAACTGTTTTTT
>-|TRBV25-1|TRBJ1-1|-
CASSEYKDLNTEAFF
TGTGCCAGCAGTGAATATAAGGACTTGAACACTGAAGCTTTCTTT
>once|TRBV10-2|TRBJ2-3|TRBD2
CASSVGTTFTDTQYF
TGCGCCAGCAGCGTTGGGACTACCTTCACAGATACGCAGTATTTT
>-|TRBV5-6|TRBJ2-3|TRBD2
CASSFPTSGGADTQYF
TGTGCCAGCAGCTTTCCGACTAGCGGGGGGGCAGATACGCAGTATTTT
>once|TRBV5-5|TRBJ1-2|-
CASSLLEGLHGYTF
TGTGCCAGCAGCTTGCTCGAGGGATTGCATGGCTACACCTTC